The clone carrying this T cell receptor (beta chain) was found a few times. The antigen is unknown. Next came a second PCR, run for about 6 to 12 cycles, which used a sample-barcoded 5' primer along with a J-beta primer mix. Researchers report that a template-switch adaptor with 12 random nucleotides tagged each cDNA molecule. TCRdb processed the 5' RACE reads anew with MiXCR; each CDR3 protein has one entry. Counted here are approximately 1,000,000 distinct CDR3 sequences, more than 30% occurring once; the ten biggest clones make up around 13%. The data originate from a study of blood T cells in healthy people across ages. Findings and caveats of the study: Unsorted PBMCs blocked a conclusive comparison of naive and antigen-experienced cells.

The ends were cut back, 6 bases at V and 8 bases at J, with 13 bases in the middle. This CDR3 has 13 residues. Germline V gene lookup returns CDR1 MNHEY and CDR2 SVGAGI. Sample: blood. The sequence was collected from a man between 18 and 29 years old in good health. This chain joins TRBV6-5 and TRBJ1-4; D unresolved. CDR3 nucleotide sequence: TGTGCCAGCAGCCGAGTAGTGGGGGAAAAACTGTTTTTT. Translated: CASSRVVGEKLFF.